The rows below give T cell receptor beta chains drawn from one sample of a study of shared clonotypes between healthy human individuals. TCRdb keeps only in-frame clones here, not all; method: immunoSEQ multiplex PCR. The table has about 730,000 clones, around 70% seen once. What was sequenced was memory CD4+ T cells sorted from blood. The source of these receptors is a woman younger than 45 in good health. The CDR3 runs from the conserved cysteine through the conserved F or W. D genes are given only for firm matches. Size values are once, few and many counts, or a class for expanded clones, and some rows have none.

V	J	size	D	CDR3	DNA
TRBV7-2	TRBJ1-2	.	.	CASSFDGGGSYGYTF	TGTGCCAGCAGCTTCGACGGGGGGGGTAGCTATGGCTACACCTTC
TRBV29-1	TRBJ2-7	.	TRBD1	CSVEPGQGGYEQYF	TGCAGCGTTGAACCGGGACAGGGCGGGTACGAGCAGTACTTC
TRBV28	TRBJ2-1	.	.	CASSLWPAGGLSYNEQFF	TGTGCCAGCAGTTTATGGCCCGCAGGGGGGCTATCGTACAATGAGCAGTTCTTC
TRBV19	TRBJ2-7	.	.	CASSLETGTSNYEQYF	TGTGCCAGTAGCCTAGAGACCGGGACTTCTAACTACGAGCAGTACTTC
TRBV27	TRBJ2-7	few	TRBD1	CASSFYGTGVDEQYF	TGTGCCAGCAGTTTTTATGGGACAGGGGTCGACGAGCAGTACTTC
TRBV18	TRBJ2-7	once	.	CASSFGVTYEQYF	TGTGCCAGCTCGTTCGGGGTGACCTACGAGCAGTACTTC
TRBV6-5	TRBJ1-3	.	TRBD1	CASRTGGNQNTIYF	TGTGCCAGCCGGACAGGAGGGAATCAAAACACCATATATTTT
TRBV5-6	TRBJ1-3	.	.	CASSFRDSSGNTIYF	TGTGCCAGCAGCTTTCGCGACAGCTCTGGAAACACCATATATTTT
TRBV1	TRBJ2-2	.	.	CTSSQARLTGHTGELFF	TGCACCAGCAGCCAAGCTAGATTGACAGGGCACACCGGGGAGCTGTTTTTT
TRBV5-8	TRBJ2-3	few	.	CASSLAPGDTDTQYF	TGTGCCAGCAGCTTGGCCCCTGGAGACACAGATACGCAGTATTTT
TRBV28	TRBJ1-1	.	.	CASSLGTRYTEAFF	TGTGCCAGCAGTTTAGGGACAAGATACACTGAAGCTTTCTTT
TRBV11-2	TRBJ2-1	.	TRBD2	CASSPGTNYCNEQFF	TGTGCCAGCAGCCCCGGGACTAACTACTGCAATGAGCAGTTCTTC
TRBV7-2	TRBJ2-7	.	TRBD1	CASSWGDRVGEQYF	TGTGCCAGCAGCTGGGGCGACAGGGTCGGGGAGCAGTACTTC